Detailed here is one T cell receptor (beta chain). The repertoire was sequenced with immunoSEQ multiplex PCR; TCRdb's copy has only in-frame clones and lacks some. The sample has 120,000 or so clones; about 81% are singletons. The data were taken from a study of radiation and T cells in renal cell carcinoma. The ends were cut back, 6 bases at V and 2 bases at J, with 11 bases in the middle. The germline V gene has CDR1 LNHDA and CDR2 SQIVND (reference sequence). This CDR3 has 14 amino acids. As for time point: blood 2 weeks post-SBRT. Treatment in this sample: 15 Gy SBRT to primary tumor, nephrectomy 4 weeks later. Serial blood draws occurred at baseline and 2 and 4 weeks post-SBRT.

V is TRBV19 and J is TRBJ1-5; D is ambiguous. Material: blood, obtained from a patient whose treatment included radiotherapy and nephrectomy. The origin of this receptor is a man in his fifties with renal cell carcinoma. CDR3 loop: CASSRGYGNQPQHF. The DNA for the CDR3 is TGTGCCAGTAGCAGAGGATATGGCAATCAGCCCCAGCATTTT.